Below, 6 T cell receptor beta chains from the same sample are listed, as sequenced in a study of blood T cell repertoires in COVID-19. TCRdb keeps only in-frame clones here, not all; method: immunoSEQ multiplex PCR. The data show around 80,000 clones, approximately 81% seen once. The source material was peripheral blood. The receptors shown here come from a woman of 80 years or more with active or convalescent COVID-19.

The chain has TRBV19 and TRBJ1-5; 8 bases align to TRBD1. Germline V CDR1 and CDR2: LNHDA, SQIVND (reference sequence). With 4 bases clipped from V and 4 bases from J, the junction kept 3 bases outside the gene matches. CDR3 size: 14 residues. For the CDR3, the DNA is TGTGCCAGTAGTAGGGACAGGATGAATCAGCCCCAGCATTTT. This encodes CASSRDRMNQPQHF. Using reference TRBV19 and TRBJ1-5 for the parts outside the CDR3, the full variable domain is DGGITQSPKYLFRKEGQNVTLSCEQNLNHDAMYWYRQDPGQGLRLIYYSQIVNDFQKGDIAEGYSVSREKKESFPLTVTSAQKNPTAFYLCASSRDRMNQPQHFGDGTRLSIL.

CDR3 nucleotides: TGCGCCAGCAGCCAGGGGGACAGCTCTGGAAACACCATATATTTT. This sequence encodes CASSQGDSSGNTIYF. The J gene is TRBJ1-3, the V gene TRBV4-1; 7 bases agree with TRBD1. Unmatched junction bases numbered 2, after V lost 3 bases and J lost 0 bases. Germline V gene data show CDR1 as MGHRA and CDR2 as YSYEKL. CDR3 size: 15 residues.

The chain links TRBV30 to TRBJ2-5; D is perhaps TRBD1 (6 bases). This CDR3 has 12 residues. Trimming pared 8 bases from V and 6 bases from J, leaving 16 bases between. Germline V gene data show CDR1 as GTSNPN and CDR2 as SVGIG (reference sequence). The CDR3 DNA sequence: TGTGCCGGATACAGGGATCCGCAGACCCAGTACTTC. This sequence encodes CAGYRDPQTQYF.

The genes are TRBV5-4 and TRBJ2-7, with 7 bases aligning to TRBD1. The CDR3 consists of 15 residues. The V gene's germline CDR1 is SGHNT and CDR2 YYREEE (reference sequence). V trimming: 4 bases; J trimming: 0 bases; junction bases outside the gene matches: 7. The CDR3 protein is CASSRGQVASYEQYF. The CDR3 region has the DNA TGTGCCAGCAGCCGAGGACAGGTAGCCTCCTACGAGCAGTACTTC.

V gene TRBV7-3 combines with J gene TRBJ2-3; the match to TRBD1 covers 10 bases. J lost 6 bases, V lost 5 bases, and 8 bases had no gene match. The CDR3 loop spans 15 amino acids. Germline CDR1 SGHTA, CDR2 FQGTGA. The CDR3 reads CASSPRQGALDTQYF. The CDR3, as DNA: TGTGCCAGCAGCCCGAGACAGGGGGCACTCGATACGCAGTATTTT.

The table lists this clone with many counts. J is TRBJ2-3 and V is TRBV24-1; D uncertain. The CDR3 has 12 amino acids. Trimming pared 1 base from V and 6 bases from J, leaving 4 bases between. The V gene's germline CDR1 is KGHDR and CDR2 SFDVKD. CDR3 in DNA: TGTGCCACCAGTGATTTTGCGGATACGCAGTATTTT. It specifies CATSDFADTQYF.